The 27 T cell receptor beta chains given below trace back to one sample, sequenced in a study of T cell repertoires in cytomegalovirus infection. TCRdb reanalysed the reads using MiXCR and keeps one entry per CDR3 protein. The repertoire consists of some 270,000 distinct CDR3 sequences, with 22% occurring once and the leading ten covering approximately 19%. These receptors' targets are unknown. The material was cultured PBMCs, obtained from culture after CMV antigen stimulation. The source of these receptors is a human donor in good health (CMV status not recorded). Some clones in this sample may be carry-over from other donors' samples.

The J gene is TRBJ2-1, the V gene TRBV5-5; D is unresolved. Trimming pared 4 bases from V and 1 base from J, leaving 9 bases between. The CDR3 totals 14 residues. From germline, CDR1 is SGHKS and CDR2 YYEKEE (reference sequence). The CDR3 nucleotides read TGTGCCAGCAGCCCGGCCGTTTCCTACAATGAGCAGTTCTTC. It is translated as CASSPAVSYNEQFF.

The CDR3 region has the DNA TGTGCCAGCAGCACGACTCGTGGGCAAGAGACCCAGTACTTC. Its protein product is CASSTTRGQETQYF. The chain employs TRBV7-9 and TRBJ2-5; the D is unclear. The germline V and J ends were trimmed by 5 bases and 2 bases, with 12 bases remaining between them. Per the germline V gene, CDR1 is SEHNR and CDR2 is FQNEAQ (reference sequence). The CDR3 sequence is 14 residues long.

Comments on this clonotype: This could be a read error, since a much larger clone is one nucleotide away. The chain is built from TRBV11-2 and TRBJ2-7; the D gene is possibly TRBD1 (6 bases). Per the germline V gene, CDR1 is SGHAT and CDR2 is FQNNGV. This CDR3 has 15 amino acids. CDR3 in amino acids: CASSLYRAVGYERYF. In nucleotides, the CDR3 is TGTGCCAGCAGCTTGTACAGGGCCGTGGGCTACGAGCGGTACTTC.

The chain links TRBV20-1 to TRBJ2-5, with TRBD2 identical over 12 bases. Unmatched junction bases numbered 7, after V lost 3 bases and J lost 2 bases. Germline V lookup: CDR1 DFQATT, CDR2 SNEGSKA (reference sequence). The CDR3 sequence is 16 residues long. CDR3 in DNA: TGCAGTGCTAGTGTTCTAGCGGGAGGGTTACAAGAGACCCAGTACTTC. The encoded protein is CSASVLAGGLQETQYF.

This clonotype turned up a few times. This chain links TRBV18 with TRBJ1-1; D is perhaps TRBD1 (5 bases). There are 15 residues in the CDR3. V was shortened by 4 bases and J by 5 bases, with 17 bases between the two germline ends. In germline, CDR1 is KGHSH, CDR2 LQKENI. The CDR3 DNA reads TGTGCCAGCTCACTCCCCGGGACTCCTCGGACTGAAGCTTTCTTT. Translated: CASSLPGTPRTEAFF.

The sample holds many counts of this clonotype. This rearrangement joins TRBV6-2 or TRBV6-3 to TRBJ1-2; D is perhaps TRBD1 (6 bases). CDR1 MNHEY and CDR2 SVGEGT come from the germline V gene. V was cut by 6 bases and J by 0 bases, with 14 bases left in between. The CDR3 runs 15 residues. This CDR3 reads CASRPRDIPNYGYTF. The CDR3 DNA is TGTGCCAGCAGACCAAGGGACATTCCTAACTATGGCTACACCTTC.

This clonotype showed up many times. The chain couples TRBV7-2 to TRBJ1-5, with 8 positions matching TRBD1. Germline V CDR1 and CDR2: SGHTA, FQGNSA. Trimming took 5 bases from V and 7 from J; bases not matched to a gene: 10. This CDR3 has 15 amino acids. CDR3 amino acids: CASSLQDRAGQPQHF. CDR3 bases: TGTGCCAGCAGCCTCCAGGACAGGGCGGGCCAGCCCCAGCATTTT.

The sample holds many counts of this clonotype. The chain has TRBV11-3 and TRBJ1-1; 8 bases agree with TRBD1. With V trimmed by 5 bases and J by 0 bases, 5 bases remained unmatched. This CDR3 is built from 15 residues. Germline lookup yields CDR1 SGHNT and CDR2 YENEEA. CDR3 in DNA: TGTGCCAGCAGCACCGGACAGGGAATGAACACTGAAGCTTTCTTT. Encoded protein: CASSTGQGMNTEAFF. Full variable domain (missing parts from reference TRBV11-3 and TRBJ1-1): EAGVVQSPRYKIIEKKQPVAFWCNPISGHNTLYWYLQNLGQGPELLIRYENEEAVDDSQLPKDRFSAERLKGVDSTLKIQPAELGDSAVYLCASSTGQGMNTEAFFGQGTRLTVV.

In its sample, this clonotype was seen many times. The chain is built from TRBV7-8 and TRBJ2-3; 11 positions match TRBD2. Germline V CDR1 and CDR2: SGHVS, FQNEAQ. The CDR3 is 18 residues long. V trimming: 1 base; J trimming: 2 bases; junction bases outside the gene matches: 8. CDR3 bases: TGTGCCAGCAGCTTAGTCCGGGGACTAGCGGAGCTCACAGATACGCAGTATTTT. Translation: CASSLVRGLAELTDTQYF.

The rearrangement joins TRBV7-6 to TRBJ2-3; the D is unclear. Germline CDR1 SGHVS, CDR2 FNYEAQ. This CDR3 has 14 residues. Trimming removed 0 bases from V and 4 bases from J, with 8 bases in between. CDR3 loop: CASSLAELADTQYF. The CDR3 coding sequence is TGTGCCAGCAGCTTAGCCGAGTTAGCAGATACGCAGTATTTT.

This clonotype showed up just a few times. The genes are TRBV28 and TRBJ1-1; D possibly corresponds to TRBD1 (6 bases). CDR1 and CDR2 from the germline V gene are MDHEN and SYDVKM. The CDR3 is made up of 12 amino acids. V was pared by 10 bases and J by 7 bases, with 16 bases between. CDR3 in amino acids: CANSGGTGEAFF. In DNA, the CDR3 is TGTGCCAACTCGGGGGGCACAGGTGAAGCTTTCTTT.

This clonotype came up many times. The chain is built from TRBV7-2 and TRBJ1-6; D gene uncertain. Germline values: CDR1 SGHTA, CDR2 FQGNSA. The CDR3 runs to 12 residues. Trimming pared 3 bases from V and 9 bases from J, leaving 6 bases between. CDR3 nucleotides: TGTGCCAGCAGCTTTCAGAGTTCACCCCTCCACTTT. It yields the protein CASSFQSSPLHF.

This clonotype was recorded many times. The V gene is TRBV7-2, the J gene TRBJ1-3; no clear D. The CDR3 runs to 14 residues. The V end was cut by 5 bases, the J end by 3 bases, with 11 bases between. Germline V gene sequence: CDR1 SGHTA, CDR2 FQGNSA. The CDR3: CASSRRADGNTIYF. In nucleotides, the CDR3 is TGTGCCAGCAGCCGGCGGGCAGATGGAAACACCATATATTTT. The whole variable domain, remainder taken from reference TRBV7-2 and TRBJ1-3, is GAGVSQSPSNKVTEKGKDVELRCDPISGHTALYWYRQSLGQGLEFLIYFQGNSAPDKSGLPSDRFSAERTGGSVSTLTIQRTQQEDSAVYLCASSRRADGNTIYFGEGSWLTVV.

This clonotype was detected a few times. One end of the junction is discordant with germline, which a read error may explain. This chain joins TRBV10-3 and TRBJ1-4, with D possibly TRBD1 on 5 matching bases. Germline V gene lookup returns CDR1 ENHRY and CDR2 SYGVKD. CDR3 length: 12 residues. In DNA form, the CDR3 reads TGTGCCATCAGTGATGAGAGCCGGGACTGGATTTTT. Translated: CAISDESRDWIF.

This clonotype was detected many times. The chain uses TRBV7-2 and TRBJ1-2, with D possibly TRBD1 on 6 matching bases. The V end was cut by 5 bases, the J end by 4 bases, with 11 bases between. Looked up from germline, CDR1 is SGHTA and CDR2 is FQGNSA. The CDR3 length is 13 residues. CDR3: CASSARTVYGYTF. As DNA, the CDR3 is TGTGCCAGCAGCGCCAGGACAGTCTATGGCTACACCTTC. Drawing the rest from reference TRBV7-2 and TRBJ1-2, the complete variable domain is GAGVSQSPSNKVTEKGKDVELRCDPISGHTALYWYRQSLGQGLEFLIYFQGNSAPDKSGLPSDRFSAERTGGSVSTLTIQRTQQEDSAVYLCASSARTVYGYTFGSGTRLTVV.

In this sample, this clonotype turned up a few times. V gene TRBV20-1 combines with J gene TRBJ2-7, with 7 nucleotides matching TRBD1. The junction had 12 bases not matched to a gene; V was cut back by 3 bases and J by 4 bases. Looked up from germline, CDR1 is DFQATT and CDR2 is SNEGSKA (reference sequence). This CDR3 spans 15 amino acids. CDR3 sequence reads: CSASDYRGQGYEQYF. Written as DNA, the CDR3 is TGCAGTGCTAGTGATTACAGGGGCCAAGGGTACGAGCAGTACTTC.

V and J are TRBV6-1 and TRBJ2-3; D unresolved. Germline V lookup: CDR1 MNHNS, CDR2 SASEGT. This CDR3 comprises 14 residues. V dropped 0 bases and J dropped 6 bases, with 10 bases sitting between them. CDR3 nucleotides: TGTGCCAGCAGTGAAGCCCTGACCCCGGATACGCAGTATTTT. Its protein is CASSEALTPDTQYF.

This clonotype turned up a few times. The rearrangement joins TRBV12-3 or TRBV12-4 to TRBJ2-2; 8 bases align to TRBD1. The CDR3 contains 15 residues. V was clipped by 5 bases and J by 3 bases; unmatched bases: 5. This CDR3 reads CASSPGQAYTGELFF. In DNA, the CDR3 is TGTGCCAGCAGTCCGGGACAGGCCTACACCGGGGAGCTGTTTTTT.

This clonotype was seen only a few times. The V call is TRBV24-1, the J call TRBJ1-3; the D is unclear. Per the germline V gene, CDR1 is KGHDR and CDR2 is SFDVKD. This CDR3 comprises 14 residues. V lost 0 bases to trimming and J lost 11 bases, with 13 bases between them. CDR3 sequence: CATSDLQDGGPIYF. The DNA for the CDR3 is TGTGCCACCAGTGATTTGCAGGATGGTGGACCCATATATTTT.

The chain has TRBV7-2 and TRBJ2-5; TRBD2 matches at 14 bases. The J segment lost 5 bases and the V segment lost 3 bases, leaving 8 bases of the junction unmatched. This CDR3 is 17 amino acids long. CDR1 and CDR2 (germline): SGHTA, FQGNSA. The chain's CDR3 is CASSFPGLAGAGETQYF. Written as DNA, the CDR3 is TGTGCCAGCAGCTTTCCGGGACTAGCGGGAGCGGGGGAGACCCAGTACTTC.

This chain connects TRBV14 to TRBJ1-1; D ambiguous. The CDR3 spans 16 residues. Trimming took 0 bases from V and 0 from J, leaving 11 bases between them. Per germline, CDR1 SGHDN and CDR2 FVKESK. CDR3: CASSQDRQFMNTEAFF. DNA of the CDR3: TGTGCCAGCAGCCAAGATCGGCAGTTTATGAACACTGAAGCTTTCTTT.

The chain joins TRBV5-4 to TRBJ2-2; D tentatively reads TRBD1 or TRBD2 (6 bases each). V gave up 2 bases and J gave up 5 bases, with 13 bases separating them. Germline V lookup: CDR1 SGHNT, CDR2 YYREEE (reference sequence). The CDR3 is 15 residues long. In DNA, the CDR3 is TGTGCCAGCAGCTTCAACACAGGGAGGACCGGGGAGCTGTTTTTT. Protein sequence: CASSFNTGRTGELFF.

The genes are TRBV29-1 and TRBJ1-1; D ambiguous. CDR1 and CDR2 from the germline V gene are SQVTM and ANQGSEA. The CDR3 extends over 14 amino acids. The V gene lost 3 bases and the J gene lost 1 base, with 12 bases spanning the gap. CDR3 loop: CSVDDGRTNTEAFF. The CDR3, as DNA: TGCAGCGTTGATGACGGACGGACGAACACTGAAGCTTTCTTT.

This clonotype was recorded at least ten times. This chain links TRBV20-1 with TRBJ1-5, with D perhaps matching TRBD1 (6 bases). V lost 3 bases to trimming and J lost 0 bases, with 12 bases between them. The CDR3 sequence is 15 residues long. Germline V gene data show CDR1 as DFQATT and CDR2 as SNEGSKA (reference sequence). The CDR3 here is CSASPQGLSNQPQHF. CDR3 coding DNA: TGCAGTGCTAGCCCACAGGGCCTTAGCAATCAGCCCCAGCATTTT.

This sequence joins TRBV7-9 and TRBJ1-1; D gene ambiguous. This CDR3 is 15 amino acids long. CDR1 SEHNR and CDR2 FQNEAQ come from the germline V gene (reference sequence). The V end was cut by 0 bases, the J end by 2 bases, with 10 bases between. The CDR3, as DNA: TGTGCCAGCAGCTTAGCCGTCGGCTCTAACACTGAAGCTTTCTTT. Translating it yields CASSLAVGSNTEAFF.

The chain recombines TRBV20-1 with TRBJ2-3; 9 bases are a match to TRBD2. CDR1 DFQATT and CDR2 SNEGSKA come from the germline V gene (reference sequence). This CDR3 is 16 amino acids long. V shed 6 bases, J shed 0 bases, and the junction held 10 bases outside the gene matches. The chain's CDR3 is CSAVPGTSISTDTQYF. CDR3 DNA: TGCAGTGCCGTCCCCGGGACTAGCATTAGCACAGATACGCAGTATTTT.

This clonotype was counted a few times. The chain uses TRBV6-2 or TRBV6-3 and TRBJ2-3; 8 nucleotides agree with TRBD1. CDR1 MNHEY and CDR2 SVGEGT come from the germline V gene. The CDR3 length is 13 residues. J was trimmed by 5 bases and V by 6 bases; bases with no gene match: 4. CDR3 nucleotide sequence: TGTGCCAGCAGGCAGACAGGGGTAGATACGCAGTATTTT. This translates into CASRQTGVDTQYF.